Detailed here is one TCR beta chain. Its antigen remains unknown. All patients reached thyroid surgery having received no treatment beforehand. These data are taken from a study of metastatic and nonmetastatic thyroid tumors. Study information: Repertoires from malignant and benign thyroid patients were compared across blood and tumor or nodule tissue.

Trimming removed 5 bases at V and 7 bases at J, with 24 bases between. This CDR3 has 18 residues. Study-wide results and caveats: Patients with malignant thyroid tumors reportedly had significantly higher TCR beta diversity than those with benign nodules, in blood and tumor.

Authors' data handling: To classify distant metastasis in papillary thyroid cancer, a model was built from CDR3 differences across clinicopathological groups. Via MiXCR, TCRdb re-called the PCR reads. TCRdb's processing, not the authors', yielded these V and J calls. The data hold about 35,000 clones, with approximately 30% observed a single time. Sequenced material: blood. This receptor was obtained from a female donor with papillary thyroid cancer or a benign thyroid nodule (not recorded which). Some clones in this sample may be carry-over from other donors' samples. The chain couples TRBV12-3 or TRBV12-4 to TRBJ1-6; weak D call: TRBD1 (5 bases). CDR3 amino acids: CASSQSMVRQRYNSPLHF. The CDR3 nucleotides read TGTGCCAGCAGTCAATCTATGGTGAGACAGCGCTACAATTCACCCCTCCACTTT.